The 24 T cell receptor beta chains presented below share a single source sample, sequenced in a study of T-cell reconstitution after alpha-beta-depleted transplantation in children. The TCRbeta library incorporated unique molecular identifiers. TCRdb analysed the PCR reads with MiXCR anew, one entry per CDR3 protein. This table has about a million distinct CDR3 sequences, roughly 29% appearing once. The input for sequencing was PBMCs, mostly from graft donor cells, taken 360 days after TCRalphabeta/CD19-depleted stem cell transplant. The receptor set was obtained from a boy in the first two years of life who had a stem cell transplant for SCID, so the T cells may come from the graft donor.

The chain uses TRBV7-9 and TRBJ1-2, with 7 bases aligning to TRBD1. V trimming: 1 base; J trimming: 4 bases; junction bases outside the gene matches: 9. CDR3 size: 16 residues. Germline lookup yields CDR1 SEHNR and CDR2 FQNEAQ (reference sequence). The CDR3 coding sequence is TGTGCCAGCAGCTTAGTGGTGGTCGGGACAGCCTATGGCTACACCTTC. Translating it yields CASSLVVVGTAYGYTF.

The chain is built from TRBV5-1 and TRBJ2-7, with D possibly matching TRBD2 (6 bases). The CDR3 is 15 amino acids. Germline CDR1 reads SGHRS; CDR2 reads YFSETQ. V was shortened by 7 bases and J by 6 bases, with 23 bases between the two germline ends. CDR3 sequence: CASRLGGAPAGEQYF. CDR3 sequence (DNA): TGCGCCAGCCGCCTCGGGGGAGCCCCCGCTGGCGAGCAGTACTTC.

The rearrangement uses TRBV12-3 or TRBV12-4 and TRBJ2-3; TRBD1 aligns across 8 bases. The V gene end was trimmed by 5 bases and the J gene end by 2 bases; junction bases not matched to a gene: 9. CDR3 size: 16 residues. For the CDR3, the DNA is TGTGCCAGCAGTGCCAGACAGGGGAGGACCACAGATACGCAGTATTTT. This sequence encodes CASSARQGRTTDTQYF.

The chain joins TRBV4-1 to TRBJ2-7; 7 nucleotides line up with TRBD2. The trim removed 4 bases at V and 5 bases at J, leaving 5 bases unmatched. Germline V gene data show CDR1 as MGHRA and CDR2 as YSYEKL. The CDR3 length is 13 residues. The CDR3 sequence is CASSPWGGDEQYF. The CDR3 nucleotides are TGCGCCAGCAGCCCCTGGGGGGGGGACGAGCAGTACTTC.

This clonotype occurred a few times. The chain links TRBV7-2 to TRBJ2-5, with a weak D call TRBD1 (7 bases). Germline-derived CDR1 and CDR2 are SGHTA and FQGNSA. CDR3 size: 17 residues. Between the trimmed V and J ends, which lost 2 bases and 2 bases, there was a span of 18 bases. CDR3 region: CASSLKVGGQPQETQYF. CDR3 nucleotide sequence: TGTGCCAGCAGCTTAAAGGTGGGGGGACAGCCACAAGAGACCCAGTACTTC.

The J gene is TRBJ2-5, the V gene TRBV18, with D unresolved. With 3 bases removed from V and 3 bases from J, the gap between germline ends came to 11 bases. From germline, CDR1 is KGHSH and CDR2 LQKENI. The CDR3 is made up of 14 amino acids. The CDR3 loop is CASSPRTVEETQYF. CDR3 sequence (DNA): TGTGCCAGCTCACCTCGGACGGTGGAAGAGACCCAGTACTTC.

The chain recombines TRBV6-5 with TRBJ1-5, with D possibly TRBD1 on 6 matching bases. The CDR3 has 14 residues. CDR1 MNHEY and CDR2 SVGAGI come from the germline V gene. V was trimmed by 4 bases and J by 3 bases, leaving 10 bases between them. Here the CDR3 reads CASSLTGNNQPQHF. The CDR3 nucleotides are TGTGCCAGCAGTTTGACAGGCAACAATCAGCCCCAGCATTTT.

This clonotype was observed a few times. This sequence joins TRBV6-2 or TRBV6-3 and TRBJ2-1; the D is unclear. The CDR3 runs to 13 residues. Germline V CDR1 and CDR2: MNHEY, SVGEGT. V lost 7 bases and J 5 bases, leaving 12 bases between the germline ends. In DNA, the CDR3 is TGTGCCAGCATCCAGGTTCCGAACAATGAGCAGTTCTTC. It yields the protein CASIQVPNNEQFF.

This clonotype was picked up a small number of times. A much larger clone sits a single nucleotide away, making a read error possible. The V and J genes are TRBV28 and TRBJ2-2; unclear D gene. Germline values: CDR1 MDHEN, CDR2 SYDVKM. CDR3 length: 12 residues. With 0 bases removed from V and 6 bases from J, the gap between germline ends came to 2 bases. CDR3: CASSLWAGELFF. As DNA, the CDR3 is TGTGCCAGCAGTTTATGGGCCGGGGAGCTGTTTTTT.

The rearrangement links TRBV28 to TRBJ2-7; the D gene is possibly TRBD1 (6 bases). CDR3 length: 13 residues. CDR1 is MDHEN, CDR2 SYDVKM, per germline. The ends were cut back, 6 bases at V and 6 bases at J, with 15 bases in the middle. The CDR3 loop is CASRPGTGSEQYF. In nucleotides, the CDR3 is TGTGCCAGCAGACCCGGTACAGGGTCCGAGCAGTACTTC. The full variable domain, with the rest looked up from reference TRBV28 and TRBJ2-7, is DVKVTQSSRYLVKRTGEKVFLECVQDMDHENMFWYRQDPGLGLRLIYFSYDVKMKEKGDIPEGYSVSREKKERFSLILESASTNQTSMYLCASRPGTGSEQYFGPGTRLTVT.

This clonotype was counted at least ten times. This rearrangement joins TRBV10-3 to TRBJ2-3, with TRBD2 matching 12 bases. The V gene's germline CDR1 is ENHRY and CDR2 SYGVKD. This CDR3 region has 18 residues. Unmatched junction bases numbered 10, after V lost 3 bases and J lost 3 bases. Here the CDR3 reads CAISESLAGGPVTDTQYF. In DNA form, the CDR3 reads TGTGCCATCAGTGAAAGCCTAGCGGGGGGGCCGGTTACAGATACGCAGTATTTT.

This clonotype was seen a handful of times. This chain connects TRBV7-2 to TRBJ2-1; tentatively, D is TRBD2 (6 bases). The CDR3 is made up of 13 amino acids. CDR1 is SGHTA, CDR2 FQGNSA, per germline. Trimming pared 1 base from V and 7 bases from J, leaving 8 bases between. CDR3 DNA sequence: TGTGCCAGCAGCTTAGGCCTAGCGAATGAGCAGTTCTTC. It is translated as CASSLGLANEQFF.

This clonotype was seen a handful of times. This chain uses TRBV28 with TRBJ1-3; TRBD1 agrees at 9 bases. Germline CDR1 MDHEN, CDR2 SYDVKM. This CDR3 is built from 16 residues. V shed 0 bases and J 0 bases; nucleotides not matched to a gene: 0. The DNA for the CDR3 is TGTGCCAGCAGTTTATGGGACAGGGGCTCTGGAAACACCATATATTTT. Encoded protein: CASSLWDRGSGNTIYF.

The genes are TRBV5-1 and TRBJ2-1; 8 nucleotides match TRBD1. Germline trimming cut 1 base from V and 6 bases from J; bases unmatched to any gene: 3. CDR1 SGHRS and CDR2 YFSETQ come from the germline V gene. There are 14 residues in the CDR3. Written as DNA, the CDR3 is TGCGCCAGCAGCTTGTCCACAGGGGGCAATGAGCAGTTCTTC. As protein: CASSLSTGGNEQFF.

In nucleotides, the CDR3 is TGTGCCAGCAGTTACCCCAGACAGGGGGCGAGGAGCAATCAGCCCCAGCATTTT. It is translated as CASSYPRQGARSNQPQHF. The chain uses TRBV28 and TRBJ1-5, with 10 bases fitting TRBD1. CDR3 length: 18 residues. V was clipped by 4 bases and J by 1 base; unmatched bases: 10. CDR1 and CDR2 from the germline V gene are MDHEN and SYDVKM.

This clonotype came up many times. The genes are TRBV29-1 and TRBJ2-5; 7 bases align to TRBD2. Germline V lookup: CDR1 SQVTM, CDR2 ANQGSEA. CDR3 length equals 13 residues. The V and J ends lost 2 bases and 7 bases, in that order; junction bases with no gene match: 7. CDR3 loop: CSVEKTSSRTQYF. The CDR3 DNA reads as TGCAGCGTTGAAAAGACTAGCTCACGGACCCAGTACTTC.

The chain links TRBV7-6 to TRBJ2-2; D is tentatively TRBD1 or TRBD2 (5 bases each). The CDR3 length is 17 residues. Between the trimmed V and J ends, which lost 3 bases and 0 bases, there was a span of 14 bases. Germline loops: CDR1 SGHVS, CDR2 FNYEAQ. The CDR3 region is CASSFPRDGPNTGELFF. CDR3 nucleotides: TGTGCCAGCAGCTTCCCCAGGGACGGGCCGAACACCGGGGAGCTGTTTTTT.

The genes are TRBV6-1 and TRBJ1-4; no reliable D call. V shed 5 bases and J shed 6 bases, with 22 bases lying between them. This CDR3 contains 17 residues. Germline V CDR1 and CDR2: MNHNS, SASEGT. The CDR3 sequence: CASSKGKRTMEDEKLFF. The CDR3 DNA follows: TGTGCCAGCAGTAAAGGAAAGCGGACGATGGAGGATGAAAAACTGTTTTTT.

There are a few counts of this clonotype. The chain joins TRBV29-1 to TRBJ2-3; 10 positions match TRBD2. There are 14 residues in the CDR3. V lost 7 bases and J lost 2; bases outside the gene matches: 6. Germline CDR1 and CDR2: SQVTM and ANQGSEA. Here the CDR3 reads CSGRLAGTTDTQYF. The DNA for the CDR3 is TGCAGCGGACGACTAGCGGGCACCACAGATACGCAGTATTTT.

This clonotype was seen just once. The chain joins TRBV5-1 to TRBJ2-7; D is unresolved. The germline V gene has CDR1 SGHRS and CDR2 YFSETQ. The CDR3 consists of 14 residues. The V end lost 1 base, the J end lost 3 bases, and 11 bases lay between the germline ends. As DNA, the CDR3 is TGCGCCAGCAGCTTGAATGAAGTCCTCTACGAGCAGTACTTC. This sequence encodes CASSLNEVLYEQYF.

This clonotype was detected a few times. The gene calls are TRBV5-1 and TRBJ2-5, with D possibly TRBD2 on 6 matching bases. Trimming removed 0 bases from V and 5 bases from J, with 14 bases in between. This CDR3 spans 15 amino acids. From germline, CDR1 is SGHRS and CDR2 YFSETQ. CDR3 nucleotides: TGCGCCAGCAGCTTGGCGGACTATCCTGGGGAGACCCAGTACTTC. Residues: CASSLADYPGETQYF. The complete variable domain, with remaining parts taken from reference TRBV5-1 and TRBJ2-5, reads KAGVTQTPRYLIKTRGQQVTLSCSPISGHRSVSWYQQTPGQGLQFLFEYFSETQRNKGNFPGRFSGRQFSNSRSEMNVSTLELGDSALYLCASSLADYPGETQYFGPGTRLLVL.

In its sample, this clonotype was seen a few times. This chain connects TRBV18 to TRBJ2-7; possibly TRBD1 for D (5 bases). This CDR3 region has 12 residues. Trimming removed 5 bases from V and 5 bases from J, with 10 bases in between. From germline, CDR1 is KGHSH and CDR2 LQKENI. CDR3 DNA sequence: TGTGCCAGCTCAACCCCAGGGAACGAGCAGTACTTC. Translated: CASSTPGNEQYF.

The DNA for the CDR3 is TGTGCCTGGAGTCCCAACCTTAAGAACACTGAAGCTTTCTTT. Its protein is CAWSPNLKNTEAFF. The chain carries TRBV30 and TRBJ1-1; no reliable D call. V was pared by 2 bases and J by 1 base, with 11 bases between. Germline V lookup: CDR1 GTSNPN, CDR2 SVGIG (reference sequence). CDR3 length equals 14 residues.

Only a few counts were recorded for this clonotype. The chain has TRBV7-9 and TRBJ2-7, with 9 positions matching TRBD1. The V gene's germline CDR1 is SEHNR and CDR2 FQNEAQ (reference sequence). With 5 bases clipped from V and 0 bases from J, the junction kept 5 bases outside the gene matches. CDR3 size: 15 residues. The CDR3 reads CASSPADRGSYEQYF. DNA of the CDR3: TGTGCCAGCAGCCCGGCGGACAGGGGCTCCTACGAGCAGTACTTC.